The 28 T cell receptor beta chains below come from one sample, sequenced in a study of T cells in Graves' hyperthyroidism and ophthalmopathy (dated by TCRdb to the late 2010s). Libraries came from multiplex PCR. Sequencing instrument: Illumina HiSeq 2000. The TCR beta CDR3 regions were amplified from RNA transcripts. The TCR CDR3 was subjected to a first round of RT-PCR using the HTBI primer set and the Qiagen OneStep RT-PCR kit. TCRdb reworked the public reads: Q25 trimming with fastp, MiXCR clone assembly, productive beta chains retained. Entries are consolidated by CDR3 protein sequence, retaining the most common genes and DNA. The sample data list fewer than 450,000 distinct CDR3 sequences, and about 18% of these were observed just once. The ten top clones hold over 35% of the sample. Sequenced sample: blood. Receptors were obtained from a man between 18 and 35 years old with Graves' ophthalmopathy.

This clonotype was observed once. V is TRBV6-1 and J is TRBJ1-2; 8 bases line up with TRBD1. This CDR3 is 14 amino acids long. The germline gives CDR1 MNHNS, CDR2 SASEGT. The ends lost 4 bases at V and 5 bases at J; junction bases unmatched: 6. The CDR3 nucleotides are TGTGCCAGCAGTGCAGGGGGCACCTATTATGGCTACACCTTC. This sequence encodes CASSAGGTYYGYTF.

This clonotype has more than one count but fewer than ten. This chain uses TRBV29-1 with TRBJ1-2; no firm D call. Trimming took 4 bases from V and 1 from J, leaving 16 bases between them. CDR3 length equals 15 residues. The germline gives CDR1 SQVTM, CDR2 ANQGSEA. The CDR3 region is CSVGAGDLNNYGYTF. The CDR3 DNA reads TGCAGCGTTGGGGCAGGCGATCTTAATAACTATGGCTACACCTTC. The whole variable domain, remainder taken from reference TRBV29-1 and TRBJ1-2, is SAVISQKPSRDICQRGTSLTIQCQVDSQVTMMFWYRQQPGQSLTLIATANQGSEATYESGFVIDKFPISRPNLTFSTLTVSNMSPEDSSIYLCSVGAGDLNNYGYTFGSGTRLTVV.

This clonotype appeared a few times. The chain combines TRBV19 with TRBJ2-1; TRBD2 matches at 8 bases. The length of the CDR3 is 15 residues. Germline CDR1 LNHDA, CDR2 SQIVND (reference sequence). Trimming at V came to 5 bases and at J to 9 bases, leaving 12 bases not matched to a gene. The CDR3 bases are TGTGCCAGTAGTCTCGGGGGGGGCCTATTCGGTGAGCAGTTCTTC. It yields the protein CASSLGGGLFGEQFF.

This clonotype occurred many times. The chain links TRBV3-1 to TRBJ2-3; possible D gene TRBD2, 6 bases. Germline values: CDR1 LGHDT, CDR2 YNNKEL (reference sequence). The CDR3 contains 15 residues. Trimming removed 0 bases at V and 8 bases at J, with 15 bases between. CDR3 amino acids: CASSQDGAAGSTQYF. CDR3 in DNA: TGTGCCAGCAGCCAAGATGGAGCGGCGGGGTCTACGCAGTATTTT.

This clonotype was detected many times. The rearrangement uses TRBV2 and TRBJ2-5, with TRBD2 matching 7 bases. Germline V gives CDR1 SNHLY, CDR2 FYNNEI. The V gene end was trimmed by 6 bases and the J gene end by 4 bases; junction bases not matched to a gene: 14. This CDR3 has 16 residues. CDR3 sequence: CASSPPSVASGETQYF. Written as DNA, the CDR3 is TGTGCCAGCAGCCCCCCTTCGGTGGCTAGCGGAGAGACCCAGTACTTC.

The chain combines TRBV7-2 with TRBJ2-7; 9 bases are shared with TRBD1. The CDR3 sequence is 16 residues long. Unmatched junction bases numbered 9, after V lost 5 bases and J lost 1 base. CDR1 and CDR2 (germline): SGHTA, FQGNSA. The CDR3 DNA reads TGTGCCAGCAGCCGAATATCCGGGACAGGGTCCTACGAGCAGTACTTC. Its translation: CASSRISGTGSYEQYF.

This clonotype was observed many times. V usage is TRBV5-1 and J usage is TRBJ1-1; the D gene is possibly TRBD1 (5 bases). Germline CDR1 and CDR2: SGHRS and YFSETQ. V lost 0 bases to trimming and J lost 6 bases, with 12 bases between them. The CDR3 sequence is 14 residues long. CDR3 amino acids: CASSLGDGKAEAFF. For the CDR3, the DNA is TGCGCCAGCAGCTTGGGGGACGGTAAGGCTGAAGCTTTCTTT.

This clonotype was seen only a few times. The chain employs TRBV9 and TRBJ2-5; 8 bases are a match to TRBD1. V was clipped by 0 bases and J by 4 bases; unmatched bases: 11. This CDR3 has 17 amino acids. CDR1 is SGDLS, CDR2 YYNGEE, per germline. CDR3 in amino acids: CASSVAQNPDRGETQYF. The DNA of the CDR3 is TGTGCCAGCAGCGTAGCTCAAAACCCCGACAGGGGAGAGACCCAGTACTTC. The variable domain in full, with the rest retrieved from reference TRBV9 and TRBJ2-5, is DSGVTQTPKHLITATGQRVTLRCSPRSGDLSVYWYQQSLDQGLQFLIQYYNGEERAKGNILERFSAQQFPDLHSELNLSSLELGDSALYFCASSVAQNPDRGETQYFGPGTRLLVL.

The chain carries TRBV27 and TRBJ2-1; TRBD1 matches 8 bases. J was trimmed by 8 bases and V by 3 bases; bases with no gene match: 6. The germline gives CDR1 MNHEY, CDR2 SMNVEV (reference sequence). CDR3 size: 14 residues. The CDR3 sequence is CASSLEQGGYEQFF. Here the CDR3 DNA reads TGTGCCAGCAGTTTGGAACAGGGGGGCTATGAGCAGTTCTTC.

This clonotype was observed a handful of times. The rearrangement links TRBV19 to TRBJ2-1, with a tentative D call TRBD1 (6 bases). CDR3 length: 14 residues. Trimming pared 6 bases from V and 10 bases from J, leaving 19 bases between. In germline, CDR1 is LNHDA, CDR2 SQIVND (reference sequence). The CDR3 loop is CASSLGTPQAEQFF. The CDR3 bases are TGTGCCAGTAGCCTCGGGACACCCCAGGCCGAGCAGTTCTTC.

This clonotype was seen ten or more times. The chain is built from TRBV10-2 and TRBJ1-1; D gene unclear. Germline values: CDR1 WSHSY, CDR2 SAAADI. The CDR3 is made up of 13 amino acids. V was cut by 5 bases and J by 3 bases, with 10 bases left in between. The CDR3 DNA reads TGCGCCAGCAGTCCCCCACGGGACACTGAAGCTTTCTTT. Amino acids: CASSPPRDTEAFF.

Worth noting for this clonotype: This sequence may be a read error, since a much larger clone differs from it by one base. V and J are TRBV3-1 and TRBJ1-1, with D maybe TRBD1 (5 bases). Germline assignment: CDR1 LGHDT and CDR2 YNNKEL (reference sequence). The CDR3 runs 15 residues. Trimming shortened V by 3 bases and J by 4 bases, and 15 bases separated the two germline ends. CDR3 residues: CASSQRGGGSTEAFF. CDR3 DNA sequence: TGTGCCAGCAGCCAGCGGGGGGGAGGGAGCACTGAAGCTTTCTTT. The whole variable domain, remainder taken from reference TRBV3-1 and TRBJ1-1, is DTAVSQTPKYLVTQMGNDKSIKCEQNLGHDTMYWYKQDSKKFLKIMFSYNNKELIINETVPNRFSPKSPDKAHLNLHINSLELGDSAVYFCASSQRGGGSTEAFFGQGTRLTVV.

About this clonotype itself: A much larger clonotype is one base distant, so this may be a read error. The chain couples TRBV20-1 to TRBJ1-1, with 7 bases matching TRBD1. V trimming: 5 bases; J trimming: 5 bases; junction bases outside the gene matches: 14. The CDR3 covers 15 residues. Germline V gene sequence: CDR1 DFQATT, CDR2 SNEGSKA (reference sequence). Here the CDR3 reads CSAAGVTGKDTEAFF. The CDR3 DNA is TGCAGTGCTGCGGGAGTGACAGGGAAGGATACTGAAGCTTTCTTT.

This clonotype showed up just a few times. This may be a read error, as it is one base from a much larger clone. The chain uses TRBV7-9 and TRBJ1-5; 10 bases fit TRBD1. The ends lost 5 bases at V and 2 bases at J; junction bases unmatched: 6. Germline values: CDR1 SEHNR, CDR2 FQNEAQ (reference sequence). The CDR3 contains 16 residues. The CDR3 loop reads CASSTRDRGGNQPQHF. The CDR3 coding sequence is TGTGCCAGCAGCACAAGGGACAGGGGTGGCAATCAGCCCCAGCATTTT.

At least ten counts were recorded for this clonotype. This chain uses TRBV9 with TRBJ1-2, with D possibly matching TRBD1 (5 bases). Germline CDR1 and CDR2: SGDLS and YYNGEE. V was shortened by 0 bases and J by 2 bases, with 5 bases between the two germline ends. This CDR3 spans 13 amino acids. This CDR3 reads CASSVDRNYGYTF. CDR3 DNA sequence: TGTGCCAGCAGCGTAGACAGGAACTATGGCTACACCTTC.

This clonotype was detected ten times or more. The chain carries TRBV3-1 and TRBJ2-3; D may be TRBD1 (5 bases). The CDR3 sequence is 13 residues long. Germline V gene sequence: CDR1 LGHDT, CDR2 YNNKEL (reference sequence). The germline V and J ends were trimmed by 1 base and 10 bases, with 12 bases remaining between them. The CDR3 loop reads CASSQVAQGAQYF. The CDR3 nucleotides read TGTGCCAGCAGCCAAGTGGCTCAAGGGGCGCAGTATTTT.

In its sample, this clonotype was seen many times. The chain combines TRBV18 with TRBJ1-1; D is unclear. Germline V gene lookup returns CDR1 KGHSH and CDR2 LQKENI. With 6 bases removed from V and 3 bases from J, the gap between germline ends came to 11 bases. The CDR3 loop spans 13 amino acids. CDR3 sequence (DNA): TGTGCCAGCTCCCGCAGCGGGGACACTGAAGCTTTCTTT. Translation: CASSRSGDTEAFF.

V and J are TRBV24-1 and TRBJ1-5; 8 bases match TRBD1. This CDR3 has 16 residues. Germline CDR1 is KGHDR and CDR2 is SFDVKD. V shed 4 bases and J 2 bases; nucleotides not matched to a gene: 6. CDR3 sequence: CATSDNDRGGNQPQHF. CDR3 coding DNA: TGTGCCACCAGTGACAACGACAGGGGCGGCAATCAGCCCCAGCATTTT.

This clonotype appeared many times. The rearrangement links TRBV6-1 to TRBJ1-2; no firm D call. Germline V gene sequence: CDR1 MNHNS, CDR2 SASEGT. V lost 5 bases to trimming and J lost 2 bases, with 12 bases between them. The CDR3 runs to 14 residues. CDR3 nucleotide sequence: TGTGCCAGCAGTCCGGGCAGAATGAACTATGGCTACACCTTC. It yields the protein CASSPGRMNYGYTF.

This clonotype has a count of ten or more. The chain combines TRBV5-4 with TRBJ2-5; the match to TRBD2 covers 8 bases. V was clipped by 0 bases and J by 5 bases; unmatched bases: 3. Germline V CDR1 and CDR2: SGHNT, YYREEE (reference sequence). This CDR3 spans 14 amino acids. CDR3 sequence (DNA): TGTGCCAGCAGCTTGGTAGGCGGGGGGGAGACCCAGTACTTC. Its protein is CASSLVGGGETQYF.

This clonotype was observed many times. The chain uses TRBV3-1 and TRBJ2-7; TRBD2 might be the D (6 bases). The CDR3 has 13 amino acids. V lost 2 bases to trimming and J lost 1 base, with 6 bases between them. Germline loops: CDR1 LGHDT, CDR2 YNNKEL (reference sequence). The CDR3 DNA reads as TGTGCCAGCAGCCAACGGGGGTCCTACGAGCAGTACTTC. This encodes CASSQRGSYEQYF.

This clonotype has just one count. CDR3 nucleotides: TGTGCCAGCGGGGGGGGCCCAGATACGCAGTATTTT. Translated, it gives CASGGGPDTQYF. This sequence joins TRBV2 and TRBJ2-3, with a weak D call TRBD2 (7 bases). This CDR3 contains 12 residues. The germline CDR1 and CDR2 sequences are SNHLY and FYNNEI. V was pared by 8 bases and J by 4 bases, with 10 bases between.

The table lists this clonotype with a few counts. The V and J genes are TRBV14 and TRBJ2-1; the D call may be TRBD1 or TRBD2 (5 bases each). Germline V lookup: CDR1 SGHDN, CDR2 FVKESK. V was clipped by 1 base and J by 0 bases, with 10 bases between them. The CDR3 contains 16 residues. The CDR3 loop reads CASSQVGGGSYNEQFF. CDR3 in DNA: TGTGCCAGCAGCCAAGTTGGGGGTGGCTCCTACAATGAGCAGTTCTTC.

This clonotype occurred a few times. This chain uses TRBV7-9 with TRBJ2-5; D remains unclear. There are 13 residues in the CDR3. Germline-derived CDR1 and CDR2 are SEHNR and FQNEAQ (reference sequence). V lost 7 bases to trimming and J lost 1 base, with 10 bases between them. CDR3 region: CASTRSGQETQYF. The CDR3 DNA reads TGTGCCAGCACCAGAAGTGGCCAAGAGACCCAGTACTTC. Drawing the rest from reference TRBV7-9 and TRBJ2-5, the complete variable domain is DTGVSQNPRHKITKRGQNVTFRCDPISEHNRLYWYRQTLGQGPEFLTYFQNEAQLEKSRLLSDRFSAERPKGSFSTLEIQRTEQGDSAMYLCASTRSGQETQYFGPGTRLLVL.

This clonotype has a handful of counts. The rearrangement links TRBV24-1 to TRBJ2-3, with no clear D. Germline loops: CDR1 KGHDR, CDR2 SFDVKD. Trimming removed 7 bases from V and 4 bases from J, with 11 bases in between. This CDR3 contains 13 residues. The CDR3 reads CATSPAGADTQYF. CDR3 in DNA: TGTGCCACCAGCCCAGCTGGTGCAGATACGCAGTATTTT.

This clonotype has at least ten counts. The chain combines TRBV20-1 with TRBJ2-7, with TRBD1 identical over 7 bases. With V trimmed by 2 bases and J by 2 bases, 6 bases remained unmatched. CDR3 size: 14 residues. CDR1 is DFQATT, CDR2 SNEGSKA, per germline (reference sequence). The CDR3 coding sequence is TGCAGTGCTAGACCCGGACAGGATCCCTACGAGCAGTACTTC. It specifies CSARPGQDPYEQYF.

This sequence joins TRBV7-2 and TRBJ2-3; 7 positions match TRBD1. Per germline, CDR1 SGHTA and CDR2 FQGNSA. Trimming cost V 3 bases and J 4 bases; bases outside gene matches: 4. This CDR3 is 14 amino acids long. The DNA for the CDR3 is TGTGCCAGCAGCTTTGGACAGGAGGCAGATACGCAGTATTTT. It specifies CASSFGQEADTQYF.

This clonotype was seen only a few times. At one of its ends the junction is not consistent with the germline gene, which may arise from a read error. The rearrangement links TRBV6-1 to TRBJ2-3; TRBD1 agrees at 8 bases. The CDR3 is 14 amino acids. Per the germline V gene, CDR1 is MNHNS and CDR2 is SASEGT. The CDR3 reads CVSSWGQGTDTQYF. CDR3 coding DNA: TGTGTCAGCAGTTGGGGACAGGGCACAGATACGCAGTATTTT.